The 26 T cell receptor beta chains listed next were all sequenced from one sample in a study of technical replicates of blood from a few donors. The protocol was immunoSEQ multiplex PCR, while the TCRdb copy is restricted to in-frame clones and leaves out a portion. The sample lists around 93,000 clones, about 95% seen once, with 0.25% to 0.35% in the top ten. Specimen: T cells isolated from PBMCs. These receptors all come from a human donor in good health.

The DNA of the CDR3 is TGTGCCAGCAGCGAACGTACTAGCGGAGCTCACAATGAGCAGTTCTTC. Translation: CASSERTSGAHNEQFF. The V call is TRBV6-4, the J call TRBJ2-1, with TRBD2 identical over 8 bases. Trimming removed 6 bases from V and 5 bases from J; junction bases left unmatched: 12. Per germline, CDR1 MRHNA and CDR2 SNTAGT. This CDR3 is built from 16 residues.

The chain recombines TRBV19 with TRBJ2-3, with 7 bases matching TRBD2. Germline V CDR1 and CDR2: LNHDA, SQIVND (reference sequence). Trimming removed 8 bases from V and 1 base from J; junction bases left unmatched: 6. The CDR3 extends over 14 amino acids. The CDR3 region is CASGLGRRTDTQYF. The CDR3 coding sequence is TGTGCCAGTGGACTAGGCCGGCGCACAGATACGCAGTATTTT.

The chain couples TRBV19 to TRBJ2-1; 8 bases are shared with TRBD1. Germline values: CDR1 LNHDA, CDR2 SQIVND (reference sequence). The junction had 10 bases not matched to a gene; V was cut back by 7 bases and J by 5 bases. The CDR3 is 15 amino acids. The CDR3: CASTPRGLGNNEQFF. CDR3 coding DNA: TGTGCCAGTACTCCCAGGGGGCTCGGGAACAATGAGCAGTTCTTC.

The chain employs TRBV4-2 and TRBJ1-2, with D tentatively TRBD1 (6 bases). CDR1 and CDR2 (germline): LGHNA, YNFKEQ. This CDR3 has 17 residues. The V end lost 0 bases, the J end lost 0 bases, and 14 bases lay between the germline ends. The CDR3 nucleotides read TGTGCCAGCAGCCAAGACCCGGGACAATCAGCTAACTATGGCTACACCTTC. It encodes CASSQDPGQSANYGYTF.

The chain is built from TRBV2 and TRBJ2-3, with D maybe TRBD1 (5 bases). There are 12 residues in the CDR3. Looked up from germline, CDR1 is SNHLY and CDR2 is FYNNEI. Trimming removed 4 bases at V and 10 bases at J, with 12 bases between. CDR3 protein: CASSAGQGPQYF. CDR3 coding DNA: TGTGCCAGCAGTGCCGGGCAGGGTCCGCAGTATTTT.

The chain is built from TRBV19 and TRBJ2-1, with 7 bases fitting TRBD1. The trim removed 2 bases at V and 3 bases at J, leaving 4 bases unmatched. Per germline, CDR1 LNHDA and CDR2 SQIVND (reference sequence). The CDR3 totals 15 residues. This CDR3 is CASSIRAGGYNEQFF. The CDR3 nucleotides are TGTGCCAGTAGTATACGGGCAGGGGGCTACAATGAGCAGTTCTTC.

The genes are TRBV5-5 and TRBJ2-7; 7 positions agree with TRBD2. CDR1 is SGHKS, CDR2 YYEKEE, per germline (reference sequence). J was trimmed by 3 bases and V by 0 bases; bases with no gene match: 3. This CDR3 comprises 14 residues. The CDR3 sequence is CASSLGLALYEQYF. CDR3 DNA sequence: TGTGCCAGCAGCTTGGGACTAGCCCTCTACGAGCAGTACTTC.

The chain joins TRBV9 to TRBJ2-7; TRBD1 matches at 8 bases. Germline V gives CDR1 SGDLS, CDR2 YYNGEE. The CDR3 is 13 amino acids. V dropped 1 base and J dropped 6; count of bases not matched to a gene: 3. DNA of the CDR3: TGTGCCAGCAGCGTACAGGGGGCAGGCGAGCAGTACTTC. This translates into CASSVQGAGEQYF.

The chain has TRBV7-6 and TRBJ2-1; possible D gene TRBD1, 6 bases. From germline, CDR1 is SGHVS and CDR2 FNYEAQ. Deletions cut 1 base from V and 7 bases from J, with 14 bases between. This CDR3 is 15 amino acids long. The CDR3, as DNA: TGTGCCAGCAGCTTAGAGGGGACCCAGGGGAATGAGCAGTTCTTC. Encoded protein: CASSLEGTQGNEQFF. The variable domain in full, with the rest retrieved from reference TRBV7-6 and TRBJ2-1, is GAGVSQSPRYKVTKRGQDVALRCDPISGHVSLYWYRQALGQGPEFLTYFNYEAQQDKSGLPNDRFSAERPEGSISTLTIQRTEQRDSAMYRCASSLEGTQGNEQFFGPGTRLTVL.

This CDR3 reads CASSNSGTSGRAYEQFF. In nucleotides, the CDR3 is TGTGCCAGCAGCAATTCCGGGACTAGCGGGAGGGCCTATGAGCAGTTCTTC. The genes are TRBV5-4 and TRBJ2-1; 16 bases are a match to TRBD2. Germline V gives CDR1 SGHNT, CDR2 YYREEE (reference sequence). The CDR3 is made up of 17 amino acids. The trim removed 4 bases at V and 8 bases at J, leaving 9 bases unmatched.

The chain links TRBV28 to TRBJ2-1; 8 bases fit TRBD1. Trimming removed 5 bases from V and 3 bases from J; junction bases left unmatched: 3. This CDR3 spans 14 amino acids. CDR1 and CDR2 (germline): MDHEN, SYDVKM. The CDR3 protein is CASSEDRVYNEQFF. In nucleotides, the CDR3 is TGTGCCAGCAGTGAGGACAGGGTCTACAATGAGCAGTTCTTC.

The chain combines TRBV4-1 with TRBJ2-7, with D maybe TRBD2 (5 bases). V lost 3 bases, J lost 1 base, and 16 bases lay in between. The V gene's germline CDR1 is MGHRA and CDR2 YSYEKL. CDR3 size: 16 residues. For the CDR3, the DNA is TGCGCCAGCAGCCACAGCCCGGGATCTTTTTCCTACGAGCAGTACTTC. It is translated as CASSHSPGSFSYEQYF.

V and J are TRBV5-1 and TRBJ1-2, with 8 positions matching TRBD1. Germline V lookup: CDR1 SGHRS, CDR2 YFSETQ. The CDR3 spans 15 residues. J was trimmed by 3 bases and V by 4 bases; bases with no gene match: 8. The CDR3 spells CASSLTGDAYYGYTF. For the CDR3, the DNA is TGCGCCAGCAGCCTGACAGGGGACGCTTACTATGGCTACACCTTC.

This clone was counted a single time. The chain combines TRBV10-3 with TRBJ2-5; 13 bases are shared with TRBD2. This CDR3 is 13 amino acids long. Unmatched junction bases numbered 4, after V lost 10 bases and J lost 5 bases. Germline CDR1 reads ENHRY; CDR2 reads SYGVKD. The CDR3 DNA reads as TGTGCCACCGGACTAGCGGGAGCTGAGACCCAGTACTTC. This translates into CATGLAGAETQYF.

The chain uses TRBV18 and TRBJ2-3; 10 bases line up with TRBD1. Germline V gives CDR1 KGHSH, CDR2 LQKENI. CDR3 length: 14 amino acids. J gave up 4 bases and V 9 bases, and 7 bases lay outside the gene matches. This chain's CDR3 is CASDRDRGADTQYF. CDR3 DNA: TGTGCCAGTGACCGGGACAGGGGAGCAGATACGCAGTATTTT. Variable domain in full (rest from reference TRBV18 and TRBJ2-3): NAGVMQNPRHLVRRRGQEARLRCSPMKGHSHVYWYRQLPEEGLKFMVYLQKENIIDESGMPKERFSAEFPKEGPSILRIQQVVRGDSAAYFCASDRDRGADTQYFGPGTRLTVL.

CDR3 sequence reads: CASSRRNTEAFF. Here the CDR3 DNA reads TGTGCCAGCAGCCGTAGGAACACTGAAGCTTTCTTT. The chain links TRBV6-5 to TRBJ1-1, with no clear D. Germline V gene lookup returns CDR1 MNHEY and CDR2 SVGAGI. The CDR3 is 12 residues long. Trimming cost V 6 bases and J 1 base, with 6 bases left between them.

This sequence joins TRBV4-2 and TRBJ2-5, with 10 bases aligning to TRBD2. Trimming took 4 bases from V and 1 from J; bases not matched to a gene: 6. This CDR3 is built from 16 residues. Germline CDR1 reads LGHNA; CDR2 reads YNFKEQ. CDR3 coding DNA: TGTGCCAGCAGCCCCCGACTAGCGGGCGGCCAAGAGACCCAGTACTTC. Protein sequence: CASSPRLAGGQETQYF.

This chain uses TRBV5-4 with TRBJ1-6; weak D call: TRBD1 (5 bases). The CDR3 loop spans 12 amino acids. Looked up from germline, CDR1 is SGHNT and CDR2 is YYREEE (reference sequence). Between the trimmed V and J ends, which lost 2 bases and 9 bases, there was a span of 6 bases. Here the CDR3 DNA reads TGTGCCAGCAGCTTAGGGGTTTCACCCCTCCACTTT. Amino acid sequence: CASSLGVSPLHF. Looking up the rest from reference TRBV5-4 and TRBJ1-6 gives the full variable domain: ETGVTQSPTHLIKTRGQQVTLRCSSQSGHNTVSWYQQALGQGPQFIFQYYREEENGRGNFPPRFSGLQFPNYSSELNVNALELDDSALYLCASSLGVSPLHFGNGTRLTVT.

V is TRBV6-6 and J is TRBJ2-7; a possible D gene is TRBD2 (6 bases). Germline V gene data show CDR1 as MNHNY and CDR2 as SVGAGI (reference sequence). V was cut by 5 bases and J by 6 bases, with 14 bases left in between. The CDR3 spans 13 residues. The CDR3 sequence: CASSPPPSAEQYF. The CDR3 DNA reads TGTGCCAGCAGTCCCCCCCCTAGCGCCGAGCAGTACTTC.

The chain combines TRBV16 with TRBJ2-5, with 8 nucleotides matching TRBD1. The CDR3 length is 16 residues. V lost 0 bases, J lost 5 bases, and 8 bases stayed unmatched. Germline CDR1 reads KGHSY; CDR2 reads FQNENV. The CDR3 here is CASSQSLTGGTETQYF. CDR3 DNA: TGTGCCAGCAGCCAATCTTTAACAGGGGGTACGGAGACCCAGTACTTC.

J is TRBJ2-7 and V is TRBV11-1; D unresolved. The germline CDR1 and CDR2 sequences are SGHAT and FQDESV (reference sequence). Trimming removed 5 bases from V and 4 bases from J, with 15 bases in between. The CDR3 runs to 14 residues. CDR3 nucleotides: TGTGCCAGCAGCGCTCGGGTGAGCGAATACGAGCAGTACTTC. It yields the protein CASSARVSEYEQYF.

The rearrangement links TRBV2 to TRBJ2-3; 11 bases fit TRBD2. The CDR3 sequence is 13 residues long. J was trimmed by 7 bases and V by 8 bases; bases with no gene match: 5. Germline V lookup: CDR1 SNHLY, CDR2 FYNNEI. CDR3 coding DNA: TGTGCCAGCCTACTAGCGGGAGTAAATACGCAGTATTTT. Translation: CASLLAGVNTQYF.

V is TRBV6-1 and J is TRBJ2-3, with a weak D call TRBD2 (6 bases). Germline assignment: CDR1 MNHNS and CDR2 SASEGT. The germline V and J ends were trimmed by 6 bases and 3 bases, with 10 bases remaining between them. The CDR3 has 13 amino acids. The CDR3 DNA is TGTGCCAGCAGCCCGACTAGAACAGATACGCAGTATTTT. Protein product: CASSPTRTDTQYF.

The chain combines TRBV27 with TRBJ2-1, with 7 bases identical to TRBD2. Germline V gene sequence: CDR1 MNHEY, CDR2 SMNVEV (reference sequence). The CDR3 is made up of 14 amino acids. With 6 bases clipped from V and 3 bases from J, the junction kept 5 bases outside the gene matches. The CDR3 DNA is TGTGCCAGCAGCCTCCAGCGGGACTACAATGAGCAGTTCTTC. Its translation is CASSLQRDYNEQFF.

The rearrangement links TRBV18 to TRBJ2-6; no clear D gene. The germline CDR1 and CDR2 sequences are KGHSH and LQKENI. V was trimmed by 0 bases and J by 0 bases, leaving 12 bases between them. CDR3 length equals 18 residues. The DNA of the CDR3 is TGTGCCAGCTCACCACCGGTACCAGGATCCTCTGGGGCCAACGTCCTGACTTTC. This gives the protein CASSPPVPGSSGANVLTF.

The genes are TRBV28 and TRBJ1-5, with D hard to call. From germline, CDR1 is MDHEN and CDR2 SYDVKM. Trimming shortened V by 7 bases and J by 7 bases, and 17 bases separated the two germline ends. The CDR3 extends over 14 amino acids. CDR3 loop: CASIQVRGSQPQHF. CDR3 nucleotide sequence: TGTGCCAGCATTCAAGTCCGGGGTAGCCAGCCCCAGCATTTT. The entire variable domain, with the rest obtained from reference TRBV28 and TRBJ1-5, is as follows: DVKVTQSSRYLVKRTGEKVFLECVQDMDHENMFWYRQDPGLGLRLIYFSYDVKMKEKGDIPEGYSVSREKKERFSLILESASTNQTSMYLCASIQVRGSQPQHFGDGTRLSIL.